Presented here are 17 T cell receptor beta chains from one specimen sequenced in a study of blood T cell repertoires in COVID-19. Data came from immunoSEQ multiplex PCR; TCRdb stores just in-frame clones and leaves some out. The data contain 540,000 or so clones, about 89% of them singletons. Sequenced: peripheral blood. The receptors originated from a woman in her fifties or sixties with COVID-19, enrolled during active disease.

This rearrangement joins TRBV28 to TRBJ1-5; possibly TRBD1 for D (5 bases). CDR3 size: 15 residues. The germline V and J ends were trimmed by 3 bases and 0 bases, with 9 bases remaining between them. Germline CDR1 reads MDHEN; CDR2 reads SYDVKM. The CDR3 spells CASSFGRGSNQPQHF. Written as DNA, the CDR3 is TGTGCCAGCAGTTTCGGGAGGGGTAGCAATCAGCCCCAGCATTTT.

The rearrangement uses TRBV6-5 and TRBJ2-5; possible D gene TRBD1, 6 bases. Germline lookup yields CDR1 MNHEY and CDR2 SVGAGI. The V end was cut by 6 bases, the J end by 5 bases, with 16 bases between. CDR3 length: 14 residues. CDR3 region: CASSPGTLQETQYF. CDR3 nucleotides: TGTGCCAGCAGCCCCGGGACACTTCAGGAGACCCAGTACTTC.

The chain couples TRBV27 to TRBJ1-1, with D maybe TRBD1 (6 bases). CDR3 length: 15 amino acids. Germline assignment: CDR1 MNHEY and CDR2 SMNVEV (reference sequence). The ends were cut back, 5 bases at V and 4 bases at J, with 17 bases in the middle. CDR3: CASSPMTGLSTEAFF. CDR3 bases: TGTGCCAGCAGTCCTATGACAGGCCTCTCCACTGAAGCTTTCTTT.

The gene calls are TRBV7-3 and TRBJ2-1; 8 nucleotides match TRBD2. J gave up 4 bases and V 5 bases, and 7 bases lay outside the gene matches. Germline V gives CDR1 SGHTA, CDR2 FQGTGA. CDR3 size: 15 residues. The CDR3 sequence: CASSPLGGEYNEQFF. The CDR3 DNA reads as TGTGCCAGCAGCCCACTCGGGGGGGAATACAATGAGCAGTTCTTC.

The chain has TRBV27 and TRBJ1-1; 7 nucleotides agree with TRBD1. Unmatched junction bases numbered 6, after V lost 4 bases and J lost 1 base. Per the germline V gene, CDR1 is MNHEY and CDR2 is SMNVEV (reference sequence). CDR3 length equals 15 residues. In DNA, the CDR3 is TGTGCCAGCAGTTCGCCAGGGGGAAAGAACACTGAAGCTTTCTTT. Amino acids: CASSSPGGKNTEAFF.

V gene TRBV5-4 combines with J gene TRBJ1-1; 8 nucleotides match TRBD1. Trimming removed 0 bases from V and 0 bases from J; junction bases left unmatched: 4. Germline loops: CDR1 SGHNT, CDR2 YYREEE (reference sequence). The CDR3 has 16 amino acids. The CDR3 nucleotides are TGTGCCAGCAGCTTGGGACAGGGGACCGTGAACACTGAAGCTTTCTTT. Encoded protein: CASSLGQGTVNTEAFF.

The genes are TRBV5-5 and TRBJ1-6; TRBD1 agrees at 7 bases. CDR1 and CDR2 from the germline V gene are SGHKS and YYEKEE (reference sequence). CDR3 length: 14 amino acids. V lost 4 bases and J lost 6; bases outside the gene matches: 4. The CDR3 bases are TGTGCCAGCAGCGACAGGGCTGGTAATTCACCCCTCCACTTT. It codes for CASSDRAGNSPLHF.

J is TRBJ2-7 and V is TRBV2; D is possibly TRBD2 (5 bases). The CDR3 has 14 amino acids. CDR1 SNHLY and CDR2 FYNNEI come from the germline V gene. The germline V and J ends were trimmed by 3 bases and 7 bases, with 16 bases remaining between them. CDR3 DNA: TGTGCCAGCAGTGAGGGCAGAGCGGCCGTGGAGCAGTACTTC. It specifies CASSEGRAAVEQYF.

The chain recombines TRBV7-7 with TRBJ2-5, with D unresolved. The CDR3 spans 15 residues. Between the trimmed V and J ends, which lost 7 bases and 3 bases, there was a span of 18 bases. The germline V gene encodes CDR1 SSHAT and CDR2 FNYEAQ (reference sequence). This CDR3 is CASTFLPPGEETQYF. The CDR3 DNA sequence: TGTGCCAGCACCTTCCTCCCCCCCGGAGAAGAGACCCAGTACTTC. Full variable domain (rest looked up from reference TRBV7-7 and TRBJ2-5): GAGVSQSPRYKVTKRGQDVTLRCDPISSHATLYWYQQALGQGPEFLTYFNYEAQPDKSGLPSDRFSAERPEGSISTLTIQRTEQRDSAMYRCASTFLPPGEETQYFGPGTRLLVL.

The chain is built from TRBV2 and TRBJ1-2; 11 bases fit TRBD1. Germline V gene sequence: CDR1 SNHLY, CDR2 FYNNEI. This CDR3 has 13 amino acids. The V segment lost 6 bases and the J segment 8 bases; nucleotides outside the gene matches: 5. CDR3 loop: CASRRGQGGGYTF. DNA of the CDR3: TGTGCCAGCAGGCGGGGACAGGGGGGCGGCTACACCTTC. Complete variable domain (other parts from reference TRBV2 and TRBJ1-2): EPEVTQTPSHQVTQMGQEVILRCVPISNHLYFYWYRQILGQKVEFLVSFYNNEISEKSEIFDDQFSVERPDGSNFTLKIRSTKLEDSAMYFCASRRGQGGGYTFGSGTRLTVV.

V and J are TRBV19 and TRBJ2-2; D not resolved. Germline CDR1 is LNHDA and CDR2 is SQIVND (reference sequence). This CDR3 comprises 14 residues. The V and J ends lost 3 bases and 3 bases respectively, with 8 bases between them. The CDR3 DNA sequence: TGTGCCAGTAGTATTGTGTCGGACACCGGGGAGCTGTTTTTT. This codes for CASSIVSDTGELFF.

This chain connects TRBV2 to TRBJ1-6; 7 nucleotides line up with TRBD1. The V gene end was trimmed by 6 bases and the J gene end by 6 bases; junction bases not matched to a gene: 17. This CDR3 is built from 18 residues. CDR1 and CDR2 (germline): SNHLY, FYNNEI. The DNA for the CDR3 is TGTGCCAGCAGCCTCCTGACAGGGTCCCCTTGGGGTAATTCACCCCTCCACTTT. Translated: CASSLLTGSPWGNSPLHF.

J is TRBJ2-6 and V is TRBV13; D not certain. Between the trimmed V and J ends, which lost 4 bases and 2 bases, there was a span of 15 bases. The CDR3 totals 17 residues. Germline V gene sequence: CDR1 PRHDT, CDR2 FYEKMQ (reference sequence). CDR3 in DNA: TGTGCCAGCAGCTCCCGTCTCCAGGCAACTGGGGCCAACGTCCTGACTTTC. This gives the protein CASSSRLQATGANVLTF.

The rearrangement uses TRBV4-1 and TRBJ2-1; no clear D. V lost 4 bases, J lost 7 bases, and 17 bases lay in between. The CDR3 extends over 15 amino acids. Germline CDR1 and CDR2: MGHRA and YSYEKL. CDR3 region: CASSLPMGIPNEQFF. The CDR3 coding sequence is TGCGCCAGCAGCCTCCCAATGGGCATCCCGAATGAGCAGTTCTTC.

The rearrangement links TRBV3-1 (or the pseudogene TRBV3-2) to TRBJ2-7; D is possibly TRBD2 (5 bases). CDR1 LGHDT and CDR2 YNNKEL come from the germline V gene (reference sequence). Trimming removed 1 base from V and 0 bases from J, with 7 bases in between. The CDR3 is 14 amino acids. CDR3 coding DNA: TGTGCCAGCAGCCAAGCGGGGAGCTCCTACGAGCAGTACTTC. Translating it yields CASSQAGSSYEQYF.

The genes are TRBV30 and TRBJ2-7, with a possible D match to TRBD1 (6 bases). The CDR3 sequence is 13 residues long. The germline CDR1 and CDR2 sequences are GTSNPN and SVGIG (reference sequence). V was clipped by 1 base and J by 5 bases, with 12 bases between them. The CDR3 DNA sequence: TGTGCCTGGAGTGAGAACAGGGACCACGAGCAGTACTTC. It codes for CAWSENRDHEQYF.

The CDR3 protein is CASSSPLEETQYF. The CDR3 DNA reads TGTGCCAGCAGCTCTCCTCTTGAGGAGACCCAGTACTTC. The chain combines TRBV7-9 with TRBJ2-5; unclear D gene. Trimming pared 4 bases from V and 5 bases from J, leaving 11 bases between. The CDR3 is made up of 13 amino acids. In germline, CDR1 is SEHNR, CDR2 FQNEAQ (reference sequence).